This T cell receptor (beta chain) was observed in a study of sequential checkpoint blockade in melanoma. In the study overall: Each arm's sequence ended with maintenance nivolumab.

The method was immunoSEQ multiplex PCR; TCRdb's version includes in-frame clones alone and lacks a portion of them. Among roughly 3,500 clones listed, less than 30% were seen once. Documented treatment: randomized to nivolumab then ipilimumab (arm A) or the reverse (arm B). The J segment lost 7 bases and the V segment lost 2 bases, leaving 1 base of the junction unmatched. From germline, CDR1 is SGHNT and CDR2 YENEEA. The CDR3 is 14 amino acids. This clone showed up many times. The antigen is undetermined. Study results and limitations: For nivolumab-first patients, baseline tumor clonality was associated with response.

This specimen was tumor tissue (inferred from file names), taken from a patient given nivolumab and ipilimumab in sequence. The gene calls are TRBV11-3 and TRBJ1-6; TRBD1 agrees at 8 bases. The clonotype originates from a human donor with melanoma. The DNA of the CDR3 is TGTGCCAGCAGCTTATCAGGGGGCAATTCACCCCTCCACTTT. This sequence encodes CASSLSGGNSPLHF. Looking up the rest from reference TRBV11-3 and TRBJ1-6 gives the full variable domain: EAGVVQSPRYKIIEKKQPVAFWCNPISGHNTLYWYLQNLGQGPELLIRYENEEAVDDSQLPKDRFSAERLKGVDSTLKIQPAELGDSAVYLCASSLSGGNSPLHFGNGTRLTVT.